Here is one T cell receptor (beta chain) with its context. Its antigen remains unidentified. Measured with immunoSEQ multiplex PCR; TCRdb has only the in-frame clones, and not every one. The table includes about 130,000 clones, roughly 80% detected once. This sample was included in a study of PD-L1 blockade in urothelial cancer. Study-wide background: Patients began atezolizumab, 1,200 mg intravenously every 3 weeks, in the mid-2010s. Males with urothelial cancer arising in the bladder constituted about nine tenths of the roughly 29 patients.

The V and J ends lost 3 bases and 4 bases respectively, with 16 bases between them. This CDR3 comprises 17 residues. The germline CDR1 and CDR2 sequences are LGHNA and YNFKEQ. Time point given: pretreatment peripheral blood. Findings and limits, study-wide: Improved survival was predicted by pretreatment blood TCR clonality below the median.

This sequence originates from a man aged 50-60 years with urothelial cancer. The sample in question was PBMCs, obtained around atezolizumab (anti-PD-L1) treatment. V and J are TRBV4-2 and TRBJ2-6; D is ambiguous. CDR3 coding DNA: TGTGCCAGCAGCCATCCCAACGCCCAGTCCGGGGCCAACGTCCTGACTTTC. Translated: CASSHPNAQSGANVLTF.